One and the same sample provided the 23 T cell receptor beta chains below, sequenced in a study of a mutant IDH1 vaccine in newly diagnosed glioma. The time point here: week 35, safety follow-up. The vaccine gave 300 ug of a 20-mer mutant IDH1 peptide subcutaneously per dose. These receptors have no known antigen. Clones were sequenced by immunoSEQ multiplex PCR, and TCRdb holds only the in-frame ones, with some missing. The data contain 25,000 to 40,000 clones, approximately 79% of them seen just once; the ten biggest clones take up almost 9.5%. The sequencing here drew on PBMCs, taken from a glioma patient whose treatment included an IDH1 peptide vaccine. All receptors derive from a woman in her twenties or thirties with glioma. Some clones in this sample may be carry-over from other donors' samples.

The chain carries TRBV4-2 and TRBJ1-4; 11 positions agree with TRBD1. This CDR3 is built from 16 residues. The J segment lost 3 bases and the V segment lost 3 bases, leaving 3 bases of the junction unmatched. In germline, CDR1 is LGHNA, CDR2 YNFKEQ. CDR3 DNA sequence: TGTGCCAGCAGCCAGGGACAGGGGGTCTCTAATGAAAAACTGTTTTTT. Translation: CASSQGQGVSNEKLFF.

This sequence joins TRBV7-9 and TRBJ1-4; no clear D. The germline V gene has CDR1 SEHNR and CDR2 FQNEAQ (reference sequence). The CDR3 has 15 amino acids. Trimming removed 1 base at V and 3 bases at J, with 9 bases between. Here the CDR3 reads CASSLGAGPNEKLFF. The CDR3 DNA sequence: TGTGCCAGCAGCTTAGGCGCGGGCCCTAATGAAAAACTGTTTTTT.

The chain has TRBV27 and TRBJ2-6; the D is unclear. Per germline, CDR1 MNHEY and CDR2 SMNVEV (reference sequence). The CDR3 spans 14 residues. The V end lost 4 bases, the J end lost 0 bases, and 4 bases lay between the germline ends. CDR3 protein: CASSSSSGANVLTF. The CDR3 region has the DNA TGTGCCAGCAGTTCGAGCTCTGGGGCCAACGTCCTGACTTTC.

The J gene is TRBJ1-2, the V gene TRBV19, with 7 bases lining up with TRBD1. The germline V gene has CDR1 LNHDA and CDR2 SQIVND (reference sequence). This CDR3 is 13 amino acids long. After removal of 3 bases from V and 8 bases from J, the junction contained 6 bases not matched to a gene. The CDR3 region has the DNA TGTGCCAGTAGTATCGACAGGGTTGGAGGCTACACCTTC. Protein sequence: CASSIDRVGGYTF.

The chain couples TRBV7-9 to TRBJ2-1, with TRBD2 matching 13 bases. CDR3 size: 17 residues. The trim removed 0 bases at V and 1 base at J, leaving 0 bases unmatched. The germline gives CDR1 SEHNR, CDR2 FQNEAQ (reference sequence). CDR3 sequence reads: CASSLATSGGSYNEQFF. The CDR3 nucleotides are TGTGCCAGCAGCTTAGCGACTAGCGGGGGGTCCTACAATGAGCAGTTCTTC.

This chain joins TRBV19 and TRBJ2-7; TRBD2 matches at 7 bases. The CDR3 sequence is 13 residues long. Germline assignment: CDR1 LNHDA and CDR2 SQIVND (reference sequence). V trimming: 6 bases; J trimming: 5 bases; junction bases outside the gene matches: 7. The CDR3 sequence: CASSVGRVNEQYF. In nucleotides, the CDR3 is TGTGCCAGTAGCGTGGGGAGGGTCAACGAGCAGTACTTC.

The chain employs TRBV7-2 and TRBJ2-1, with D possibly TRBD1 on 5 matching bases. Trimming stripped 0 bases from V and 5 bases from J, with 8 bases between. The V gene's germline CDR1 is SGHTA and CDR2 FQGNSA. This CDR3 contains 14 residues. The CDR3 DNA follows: TGTGCCAGCAGCTTAGCAGGACAAAACAATGAGCAGTTCTTC. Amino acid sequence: CASSLAGQNNEQFF.

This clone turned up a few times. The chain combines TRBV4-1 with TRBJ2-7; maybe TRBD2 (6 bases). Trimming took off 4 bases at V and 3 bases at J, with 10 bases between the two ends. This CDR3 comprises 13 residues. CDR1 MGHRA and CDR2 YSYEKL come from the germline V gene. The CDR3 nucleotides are TGCGCCAGCAGCCCGCGGGACCTCTACGAGCAGTACTTC. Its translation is CASSPRDLYEQYF.

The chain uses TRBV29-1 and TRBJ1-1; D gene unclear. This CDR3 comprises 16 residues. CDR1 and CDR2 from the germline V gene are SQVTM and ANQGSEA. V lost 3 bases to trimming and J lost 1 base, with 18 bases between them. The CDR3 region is CSVDGRLGNPNTEAFF. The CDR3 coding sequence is TGCAGCGTTGATGGTCGGTTGGGGAACCCGAACACTGAAGCTTTCTTT.

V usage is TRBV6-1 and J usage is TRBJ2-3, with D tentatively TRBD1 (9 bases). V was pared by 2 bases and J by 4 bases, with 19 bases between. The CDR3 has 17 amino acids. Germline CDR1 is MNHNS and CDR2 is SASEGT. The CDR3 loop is CASSERGGQGRADTQYF. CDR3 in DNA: TGTGCCAGCAGTGAACGGGGGGGACAGGGTCGGGCAGATACGCAGTATTTT.

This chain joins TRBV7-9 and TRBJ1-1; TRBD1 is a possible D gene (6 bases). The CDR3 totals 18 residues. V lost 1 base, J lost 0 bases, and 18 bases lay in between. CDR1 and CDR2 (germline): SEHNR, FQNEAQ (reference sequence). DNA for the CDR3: TGTGCCAGCAGCTTAGACGGGGCAGGGGTTTGGGTGAACACTGAAGCTTTCTTT. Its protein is CASSLDGAGVWVNTEAFF.

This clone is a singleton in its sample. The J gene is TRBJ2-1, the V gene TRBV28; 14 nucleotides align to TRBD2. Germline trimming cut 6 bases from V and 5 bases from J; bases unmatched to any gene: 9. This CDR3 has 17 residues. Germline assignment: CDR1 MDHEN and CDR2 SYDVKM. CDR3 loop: CASSSGLAGGKDNEQFF. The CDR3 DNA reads TGTGCCAGCAGCTCTGGACTAGCGGGAGGTAAGGACAATGAGCAGTTCTTC.

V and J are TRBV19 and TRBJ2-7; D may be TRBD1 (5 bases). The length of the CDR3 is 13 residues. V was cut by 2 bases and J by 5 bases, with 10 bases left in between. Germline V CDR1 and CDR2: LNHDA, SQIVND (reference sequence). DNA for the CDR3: TGTGCCAGTAGTATAAGGCAGGGTAACGAGCAGTACTTC. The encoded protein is CASSIRQGNEQYF.

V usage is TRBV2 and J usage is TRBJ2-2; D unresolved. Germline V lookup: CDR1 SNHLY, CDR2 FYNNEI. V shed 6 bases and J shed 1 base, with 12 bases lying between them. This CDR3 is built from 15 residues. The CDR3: CASRGMLENTGELFF. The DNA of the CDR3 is TGTGCCAGCAGGGGGATGTTAGAGAACACCGGGGAGCTGTTTTTT. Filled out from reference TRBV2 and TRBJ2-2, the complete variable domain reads EPEVTQTPSHQVTQMGQEVILRCVPISNHLYFYWYRQILGQKVEFLVSFYNNEISEKSEIFDDQFSVERPDGSNFTLKIRSTKLEDSAMYFCASRGMLENTGELFFGEGSRLTVL.

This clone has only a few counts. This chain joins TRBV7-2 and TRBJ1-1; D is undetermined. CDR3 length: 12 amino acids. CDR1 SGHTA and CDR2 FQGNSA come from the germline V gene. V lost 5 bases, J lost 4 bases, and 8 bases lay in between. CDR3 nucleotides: TGTGCCAGCAGCCGCCTGGCCACTGAAGCTTTCTTT. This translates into CASSRLATEAFF.

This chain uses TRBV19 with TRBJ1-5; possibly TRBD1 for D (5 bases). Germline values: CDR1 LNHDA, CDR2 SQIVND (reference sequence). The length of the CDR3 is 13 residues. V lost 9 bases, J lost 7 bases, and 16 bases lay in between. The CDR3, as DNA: TGTGCCAGCCCGACCGGGACGGCGCAGCCCCAGCATTTT. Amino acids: CASPTGTAQPQHF.

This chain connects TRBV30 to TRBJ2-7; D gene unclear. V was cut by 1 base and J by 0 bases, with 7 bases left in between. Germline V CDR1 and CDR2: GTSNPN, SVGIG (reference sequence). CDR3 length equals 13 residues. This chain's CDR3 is CAWSGGLSYEQYF. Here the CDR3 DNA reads TGTGCCTGGAGTGGAGGCCTCTCCTACGAGCAGTACTTC.

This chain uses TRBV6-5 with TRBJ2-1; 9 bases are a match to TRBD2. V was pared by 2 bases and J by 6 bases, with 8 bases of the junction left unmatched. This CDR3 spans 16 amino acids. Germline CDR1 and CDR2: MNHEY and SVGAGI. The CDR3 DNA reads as TGTGCCAGCAGTTACGTAGCGGGAGAGGGCCTCAATGAGCAGTTCTTC. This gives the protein CASSYVAGEGLNEQFF.

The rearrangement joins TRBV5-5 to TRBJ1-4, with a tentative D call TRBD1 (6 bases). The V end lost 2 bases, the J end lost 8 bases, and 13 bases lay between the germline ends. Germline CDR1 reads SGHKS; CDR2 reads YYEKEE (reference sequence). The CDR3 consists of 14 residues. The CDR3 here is CASSLDVGQEKLFF. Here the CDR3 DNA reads TGTGCCAGCAGCTTAGACGTTGGACAGGAAAAACTGTTTTTT.

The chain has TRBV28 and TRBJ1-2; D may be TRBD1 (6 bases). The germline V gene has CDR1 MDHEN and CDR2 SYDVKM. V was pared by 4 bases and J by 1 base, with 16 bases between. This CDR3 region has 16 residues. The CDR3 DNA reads TGTGCCAGCAGTTCTCTCTTAGGGGGAGTTAACTATGGCTACACCTTC. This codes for CASSSLLGGVNYGYTF.

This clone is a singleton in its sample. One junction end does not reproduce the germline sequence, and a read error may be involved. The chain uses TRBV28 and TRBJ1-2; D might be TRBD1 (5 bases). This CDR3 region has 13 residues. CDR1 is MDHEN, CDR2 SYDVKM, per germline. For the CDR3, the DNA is TGTGCCAGCACTTTAGGTCGGCAGGGAGGCTACACCTTC. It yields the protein CASTLGRQGGYTF.

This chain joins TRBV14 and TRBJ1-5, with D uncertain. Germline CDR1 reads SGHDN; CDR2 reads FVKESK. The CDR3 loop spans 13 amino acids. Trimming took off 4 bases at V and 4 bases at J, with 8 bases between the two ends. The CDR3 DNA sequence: TGTGCCAGCAGCCTAGGACCTAATCAGCCCCAGCATTTT. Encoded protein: CASSLGPNQPQHF.

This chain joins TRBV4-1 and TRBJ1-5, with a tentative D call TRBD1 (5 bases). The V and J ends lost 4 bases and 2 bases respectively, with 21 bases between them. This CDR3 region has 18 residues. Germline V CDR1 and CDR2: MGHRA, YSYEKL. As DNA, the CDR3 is TGCGCCAGCAGCCCCCAAGGCAGGGTATCCCGCGGCAATCAGCCCCAGCATTTT. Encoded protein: CASSPQGRVSRGNQPQHF.